This paragraph reports one T cell receptor beta chain. No antigen is known for it. No base quality information exists; no much larger clone differs at one position. For sequencing of the TCRbeta CDR3 region, genomic DNA was extracted from the sorted cells. The immunoSEQ Assay was used to sequence the TCRbeta CDR3 regions. TCRdb carries this immuneACCESS record with in-frame sequences only. Its versions omit some clonotypes, under half of them owing to an unresolved V gene in the studies checked, with the rest unexplained. Here the sample has about 91,000 clones; 75% to 90% occur a single time. The top ten constitute about 0.2% of the sample. The sample belongs to a study of OX40 agonist ivuxolimab in advanced cancers. For context, the study as a whole: Ivuxolimab was an agonistic, fully human IgG2 monoclonal antibody directed against OX40 (CD134), a costimulatory receptor. Patients were allowed to have had prior anti-PD-1, anti-PD-L1 or anti-CTLA-4 therapy, and approximately 39% of the dose-escalation patients had been treated with checkpoint inhibitors. The purpose of peripheral TCRbeta sequencing was to test whether ivuxolimab changed TCR sequence diversity and led to clonal T-cell expansion. Intravenous ivuxolimab was administered to patients every 2 weeks at six dose levels: 0.01, 0.1, 0.3, 1.5, 3 and 10 mg/kg. Partial responses were achieved by three dose-escalation patients, of whom one had hepatocellular carcinoma and two had cutaneous melanoma. Of the approximately 50 dose-escalation patients, hepatocellular carcinoma was present in around 20, melanoma in around 15, renal cell carcinoma in 9 and head and neck cancer in 9. The dose-escalation cohort was almost 85% male with a mean age of approximately 59 years, ranging from roughly 23 to 90. The paper describes the monotherapy dose-escalation part (N ≈ 51 patients) of the phase I trial of ivuxolimab. What the work shows at the level of the full study, not this receptor alone: After ivuxolimab, expanded clones were on average more numerous among CD8+ T cells than among CD4+ T cells. At doses of 0.1 to 3.0 mg/kg, clonal expansion of both CD4+ and CD8+ T cells in blood was seen between baseline and week 6. Which antigens the clonally expanded peripheral T cells were specific for was not determined. Low levels of normalized T-cell clonal expansion were also shown by some nonresponding patients. Partial responders in the 0.1-3.0 mg/kg groups had among the lowest normalized peripheral clonal expansion, especially among CD8+ T cells.

The CDR3 holds 15 amino acids from the cysteine to the phenylalanine. The entry retains the CDR3 DNA only, 45 bases that are in frame from base 1. CDR1 and CDR2 are read off the germline V gene (reference sequence) as SGHKS and YYEKEE. V drops 2 bases and J drops 7 bases, leaving 16 bases in between. The trial excluded patients who had a history of autoimmune disease or were on systemic immunosuppression. Peripheral blood for TCR sequencing was collected from all dose cohorts at baseline, on cycle 4 day 1, and on cycle 7 day 1. The samples were taken from a phase I, first-in-human, multicenter, open-label dose-escalation trial of ivuxolimab. Adults with locally advanced or metastatic head and neck squamous cell, hepatocellular, melanoma or renal cell carcinoma were enrolled in the trial. Before TCR sequencing, CD4+ T cells and CD8+ T cells from peripheral blood were sorted into separate populations.

Source: CD4+ or CD8+ T cells sorted from blood, taken in a trial of the OX40 agonist ivuxolimab. The TCR comes from an adult with an advanced solid tumor such as melanoma, head and neck, liver or kidney cancer. The receptor chain draws on TRBV5-5 and TRBJ2-1; the D gene lacks a confident call. DNA sequence: TGTGCCAGCAGCTTTTTGGGGATTGGGGTAAATGAGCAGTTCTTC. The encoded protein is CASSFLGIGVNEQFF.